This T cell receptor (beta chain) was profiled in a study of cytomegalovirus exposure and HLA in healthy donors. Across the whole study: The early release's HLA-typed donors yielded 65 million to 85 million unique TCRs.

PCR used 60 Vbeta primers and 13 Jbeta primers. Original handling: The count from a later analysis was tens of millions of unique TCR beta chains, 9.5 million to 11 million of them shared. Profiling relied on immunoSEQ multiplex PCR, and the TCRdb table lists in-frame clones only, not all of them. V, J and clone size are taken as reported in that table, and D and trimming were inferred from the DNA itself. Here the sample spans 120,000 or so clones, roughly four fifths being singletons. V was shortened by 0 bases and J by 4 bases, with 13 bases between the two germline ends. The CDR3 totals 15 residues. The germline V gene has CDR1 SGHRS and CDR2 YFSETQ.

The sequence derives from a woman in her fifties or sixties in good health and CMV-seropositive. The chain links TRBV5-1 to TRBJ1-2, with D possibly matching TRBD1 (5 bases). What was sequenced was PBMCs. The CDR3 region has the DNA TGCGCCAGCAGCTTGGGGCAGGGAACGGGCTATGGCTACACCTTC. Amino acid sequence: CASSLGQGTGYGYTF.